This TCR beta chain was obtained from a study of T cell changes during pregnancy in multiple sclerosis. The protocol was immunoSEQ multiplex PCR, while the TCRdb copy is restricted to in-frame clones and leaves out a portion. The sample carries around 80,000 clones, 94% recorded once. The clonotype was recovered from a female donor in good health, enrolled as a control in a pregnancy study. The source was peripheral blood, collected in the second trimester of pregnancy.

CDR3 DNA sequence: TGTGCCAGCAGCGTACGTCCAAGTGGGGGGGGGATCACCGGGGAGCTGTTTTTT. Amino acid sequence: CASSVRPSGGGITGELFF. This rearrangement joins TRBV9 to TRBJ2-2; 7 bases line up with TRBD2. J lost 4 bases, V lost 1 base, and 13 bases had no gene match. The CDR3 sequence is 18 residues long. Per germline, CDR1 SGDLS and CDR2 YYNGEE.